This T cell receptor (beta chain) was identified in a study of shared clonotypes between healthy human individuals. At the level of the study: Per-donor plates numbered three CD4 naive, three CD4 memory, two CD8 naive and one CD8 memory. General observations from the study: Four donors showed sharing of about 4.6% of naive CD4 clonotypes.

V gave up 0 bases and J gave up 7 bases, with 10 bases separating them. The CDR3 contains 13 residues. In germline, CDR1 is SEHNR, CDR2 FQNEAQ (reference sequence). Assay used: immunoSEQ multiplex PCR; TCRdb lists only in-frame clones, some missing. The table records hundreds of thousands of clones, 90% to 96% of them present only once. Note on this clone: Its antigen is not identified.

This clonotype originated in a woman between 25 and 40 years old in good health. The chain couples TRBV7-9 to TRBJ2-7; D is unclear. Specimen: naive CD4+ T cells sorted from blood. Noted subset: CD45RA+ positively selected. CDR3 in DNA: TGTGCCAGCAGCTTAGCGCAGGCCGGGGAGCAGTACTTC. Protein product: CASSLAQAGEQYF.